The 30 T cell receptor beta chains given below trace back to one sample, sequenced in a study of CD8+ T cells in alopecia areata. In each case, RNA was isolated and then reverse transcribed into cDNA as the sequencing template. Sequencing used immunoSEQ multiplex PCR; TCRdb keeps in-frame clones, though not all of them. The data show about 270,000 clones, 60% seen once. Indicated treatment: oral pan-JAK inhibitor, 5-10 mg twice daily. Source: CD4+ T cells sorted from blood, taken at roughly week 53, from a patient treated with tofacitinib. The receptors were gathered from a human donor with alopecia areata.

The genes are TRBV30 and TRBJ1-4, with 7 bases aligning to TRBD1. This CDR3 is built from 13 residues. Germline trimming cut 8 bases from V and 6 bases from J; bases unmatched to any gene: 9. The germline V gene has CDR1 GTSNPN and CDR2 SVGIG (reference sequence). The DNA of the CDR3 is TGTGCCCGCTCCGGGACAGCTGATGAAAAACTGTTTTTT. Protein sequence: CARSGTADEKLFF.

The chain is built from TRBV11-2 and TRBJ2-5; D is ambiguous. CDR3 size: 12 residues. Trimming removed 5 bases at V and 4 bases at J, with 8 bases between. Germline V gene sequence: CDR1 SGHAT, CDR2 FQNNGV. The CDR3 here is CASSDGTETQYF. CDR3 in DNA: TGTGCCAGCAGCGACGGCACAGAGACCCAGTACTTC.

The chain links TRBV7-6 to TRBJ2-3; tentative D call: TRBD2 (5 bases). CDR1 is SGHVS and CDR2 is FNYEAQ in the germline V gene. V dropped 0 bases and J dropped 7 bases, with 8 bases sitting between them. The CDR3 sequence is 13 residues long. DNA for the CDR3: TGTGCCAGCAGCTTAGCGACTATGAATACGCAGTATTTT. Protein sequence: CASSLATMNTQYF.

J is TRBJ2-5 and V is TRBV12-5; perhaps TRBD2 as D (6 bases). V was pared by 2 bases and J by 4 bases, with 17 bases between. There are 16 residues in the CDR3. Germline lookup yields CDR1 LGHNT and CDR2 FRNRAP. CDR3 sequence (DNA): TGTGCTAGTGGTTTGTCGGGACTGGACAACCTAGAGACCCAGTACTTC. This encodes CASGLSGLDNLETQYF.

The chain couples TRBV5-1 to TRBJ2-3; 10 bases fit TRBD2. The germline V gene has CDR1 SGHRS and CDR2 YFSETQ. V lost 1 base to trimming and J lost 6 bases; unmatched junction nucleotides: 11. This CDR3 has 17 residues. CDR3 sequence (DNA): TGCGCCAGCAGCTTGAGAAGTCTAGCGGGGGCCGGGGATACGCAGTATTTT. Protein: CASSLRSLAGAGDTQYF.

This clone was picked up a small number of times. The chain has TRBV5-1 and TRBJ1-2; possibly TRBD1 for D (6 bases). The CDR3 is made up of 13 amino acids. Per germline, CDR1 SGHRS and CDR2 YFSETQ. V shed 4 bases and J shed 2 bases, with 9 bases lying between them. As DNA, the CDR3 is TGCGCCAGCAGCGATCAGGGGAACTATGGCTACACCTTC. The encoded protein is CASSDQGNYGYTF.

The V gene is TRBV5-1, the J gene TRBJ2-7; 10 nucleotides align to TRBD1. The germline V gene encodes CDR1 SGHRS and CDR2 YFSETQ. The CDR3 is made up of 16 amino acids. Losses at the gene ends were 5 bases for V and 3 bases for J; bases not matched to a gene: 11. The CDR3 protein is CASRDLAGTGVYEQYF. For the CDR3, the DNA is TGCGCCAGCAGAGATCTCGCGGGGACAGGGGTCTACGAGCAGTACTTC.

In this sample, this clone turned up a few times. The chain joins TRBV30 to TRBJ2-3, with D tentatively TRBD2 (5 bases). Germline V gene data show CDR1 as GTSNPN and CDR2 as SVGIG (reference sequence). Trimming left V 0 bases short and J 0 bases short, with 10 bases between. The CDR3 covers 15 residues. CDR3 region: CAWSVSGVSTDTQYF. Here the CDR3 DNA reads TGTGCCTGGAGTGTATCCGGGGTCAGCACAGATACGCAGTATTTT.

This clone has more than one count but fewer than ten. This chain uses TRBV18 with TRBJ1-2; D not resolved. Between the trimmed V and J ends, which lost 5 bases and 4 bases, there was a span of 11 bases. Germline V lookup: CDR1 KGHSH, CDR2 LQKENI. This CDR3 has 13 residues. The CDR3: CASSGRAPYGYTF. Written as DNA, the CDR3 is TGTGCCAGCTCAGGGCGAGCCCCCTATGGCTACACCTTC.

The rearrangement joins TRBV5-1 to TRBJ2-6, with a possible D match to TRBD1 (6 bases). The CDR3 is made up of 17 amino acids. Germline V gene lookup returns CDR1 SGHRS and CDR2 YFSETQ. The V end lost 3 bases, the J end lost 0 bases, and 13 bases lay between the germline ends. CDR3 residues: CASSYPTGLSGANVLTF. CDR3 nucleotides: TGCGCCAGCAGCTACCCGACAGGCCTCTCTGGGGCCAACGTCCTGACTTTC. The full variable domain, with the rest looked up from reference TRBV5-1 and TRBJ2-6, is KAGVTQTPRYLIKTRGQQVTLSCSPISGHRSVSWYQQTPGQGLQFLFEYFSETQRNKGNFPGRFSGRQFSNSRSEMNVSTLELGDSALYLCASSYPTGLSGANVLTFGAGSRLTVL.

The chain is built from TRBV23-1 and TRBJ2-7; perhaps TRBD1 as D (6 bases). TRBV23-1 is an ORF, and what it does is uncertain. This CDR3 region has 13 residues. The V end lost 0 bases, the J end lost 3 bases, and 6 bases lay between the germline ends. The CDR3, as DNA: TGCGCCAGCAGTCAATCAGGGGGCTACGAGCAGTACTTC. Translation: CASSQSGGYEQYF.

This sequence joins TRBV2 and TRBJ2-5, with D possibly matching TRBD1 (5 bases). Trimming pared 8 bases from V and 3 bases from J, leaving 13 bases between. Germline V gene sequence: CDR1 SNHLY, CDR2 FYNNEI. The CDR3 totals 13 residues. This chain's CDR3 is CASAGPTEETQYF. The CDR3 DNA sequence: TGTGCCAGCGCAGGGCCCACCGAAGAGACCCAGTACTTC.

The chain joins TRBV7-6 to TRBJ2-7; no clear D. The CDR3 totals 14 residues. V was clipped by 0 bases and J by 3 bases, with 9 bases between them. CDR1 is SGHVS and CDR2 is FNYEAQ in the germline V gene. CDR3 DNA sequence: TGTGCCAGCAGCTTAGCGAGCAGAGTCTACGAGCAGTACTTC. This sequence encodes CASSLASRVYEQYF. The full variable domain, with the rest looked up from reference TRBV7-6 and TRBJ2-7, is GAGVSQSPRYKVTKRGQDVALRCDPISGHVSLYWYRQALGQGPEFLTYFNYEAQQDKSGLPNDRFSAERPEGSISTLTIQRTEQRDSAMYRCASSLASRVYEQYFGPGTRLTVT.

Only a few counts were recorded for this clone. At one end, the junction sequence differs from germline, possibly due to a read error. The chain couples TRBV25-1 to TRBJ1-2; D is unresolved. The CDR3 consists of 17 residues. From germline, CDR1 is MGHDK and CDR2 SYGVNS. The CDR3 coding sequence is TGTGCCAGCAGTCAATACAGAGGCTCGTCGCCCAATGATGGCTACACCTTC. Protein: CASSQYRGSSPNDGYTF.

The CDR3 DNA reads TGTGCCAGCAGTCGGGGGGTCGACGAGCAGTACTTC. Encoded protein: CASSRGVDEQYF. The J gene is TRBJ2-7, the V gene TRBV25-1; TRBD2 agrees at 7 bases. Germline values: CDR1 MGHDK, CDR2 SYGVNS. V was pared by 5 bases and J by 5 bases, with 3 bases of the junction left unmatched. The CDR3 is 12 residues long.

The table lists this clone with a few counts. The sample holds other DNA sequences that translate to the same CDR3. The rearrangement uses TRBV29-1 and TRBJ2-3; D possibly corresponds to TRBD1 (6 bases). The CDR3 spans 12 residues. The V gene's germline CDR1 is SQVTM and CDR2 ANQGSEA. The V and J ends lost 8 bases and 4 bases respectively, with 13 bases between them. The CDR3 DNA reads as TGCAGCTTCAGGGGTGGGCCAGATACGCAGTATTTT. Translation gives CSFRGGPDTQYF.

This chain joins TRBV15 and TRBJ2-5; 9 bases agree with TRBD2. CDR1 is LNHNV, CDR2 YYDKDF, per germline (reference sequence). V shed 4 bases and J 4 bases; nucleotides not matched to a gene: 7. This CDR3 has 15 residues. CDR3 sequence: CATSKRAGGAETQYF. The CDR3 coding sequence is TGTGCCACCAGCAAAAGAGCGGGGGGTGCAGAGACCCAGTACTTC.

V and J are TRBV4-2 and TRBJ2-7; 8 nucleotides line up with TRBD1. Per the germline V gene, CDR1 is LGHNA and CDR2 is YNFKEQ. This CDR3 is built from 15 residues. Losses at the gene ends were 3 bases for V and 5 bases for J; bases not matched to a gene: 9. The CDR3 here is CASSQDRDRRNEQYF. The DNA of the CDR3 is TGTGCCAGCAGCCAGGACCGGGACAGGAGAAACGAGCAGTACTTC.

The chain links TRBV6-5 to TRBJ2-3; the D gene is possibly TRBD1 (6 bases). The germline V and J ends were trimmed by 6 bases and 7 bases, with 11 bases remaining between them. CDR1 MNHEY and CDR2 SVGAGI come from the germline V gene. The CDR3 sequence is 12 residues long. The CDR3 sequence: CASRSGQNTQYF. CDR3 bases: TGTGCCAGCAGATCCGGACAGAATACGCAGTATTTT.

The CDR3 nucleotides read TGTGCCAGCTCGGGGGGAGCGGGATGGCAAGAGACCCAGTACTTC. It codes for CASSGGAGWQETQYF. J is TRBJ2-5 and V is TRBV9, with 7 bases fitting TRBD2. After removal of 7 bases from V and 2 bases from J, the junction contained 11 bases not matched to a gene. This CDR3 contains 15 residues. Germline-derived CDR1 and CDR2 are SGDLS and YYNGEE.

The chain employs TRBV29-1 and TRBJ2-5; TRBD1 agrees at 7 bases. Losses at the gene ends were 6 bases for V and 2 bases for J; bases not matched to a gene: 9. The CDR3 contains 14 residues. Germline V gene data show CDR1 as SQVTM and CDR2 as ANQGSEA. For the CDR3, the DNA is TGCAGCGTCTGGACAGGTCCTTCACAAGAGACCCAGTACTTC. Translating it yields CSVWTGPSQETQYF.

V usage is TRBV18 and J usage is TRBJ2-7; 10 positions match TRBD1. The germline V gene encodes CDR1 KGHSH and CDR2 LQKENI. V was pared by 1 base and J by 5 bases, with 5 bases of the junction left unmatched. This CDR3 spans 15 amino acids. CDR3 sequence: CASSPLADRGNEQYF. CDR3 in DNA: TGTGCCAGCTCACCACTTGCGGACAGGGGGAACGAGCAGTACTTC.

The chain employs TRBV30 and TRBJ2-1; possibly TRBD2 for D (7 bases). The CDR3 is 16 amino acids. Trimming stripped 3 bases from V and 4 bases from J, with 19 bases between. Germline loops: CDR1 GTSNPN, CDR2 SVGIG (reference sequence). The DNA of the CDR3 is TGTGCCTGGAGCCCCGGGGCGGGGGCTTTTTACAATGAGCAGTTCTTC. This encodes CAWSPGAGAFYNEQFF.

The chain combines TRBV29-1 with TRBJ1-3; D remains unclear. Germline lookup yields CDR1 SQVTM and CDR2 ANQGSEA. V lost 3 bases and J 0 bases, leaving 9 bases between the germline ends. CDR3 length equals 14 residues. CDR3 sequence: CSVELDLSGNTIYF. The CDR3 DNA follows: TGCAGCGTTGAGTTGGATCTCTCTGGAAACACCATATATTTT.

This chain connects TRBV25-1 to TRBJ2-7, with D perhaps TRBD1 or TRBD2 (5 bases each). The germline V and J ends were trimmed by 4 bases and 4 bases, with 5 bases remaining between them. Per the germline V gene, CDR1 is MGHDK and CDR2 is SYGVNS. The CDR3 runs 11 residues. The CDR3 DNA reads TGTGCCAGCAGTGGGGGGTACGAGCAGTACTTC. Translation: CASSGGYEQYF.

The gene calls are TRBV30 and TRBJ2-5; maybe TRBD2 (6 bases). Germline V gene sequence: CDR1 GTSNPN, CDR2 SVGIG (reference sequence). This CDR3 has 13 residues. V lost 2 bases, J lost 4 bases, and 11 bases lay in between. The CDR3 DNA reads TGTGCCTGGAGTCTAAGCGGGCCAGAGACCCAGTACTTC. Protein: CAWSLSGPETQYF.

The J gene is TRBJ2-7, the V gene TRBV5-6; D possibly corresponds to TRBD1 (5 bases). Germline CDR1 and CDR2: SGHDT and YYEEEE. There are 13 residues in the CDR3. V lost 1 base to trimming and J lost 4 bases, with 9 bases between them. As DNA, the CDR3 is TGTGCCAGCAGCTTGAGGACACGGTACGAGCAGTACTTC. This encodes CASSLRTRYEQYF.

The chain recombines TRBV6-5 with TRBJ2-5; the match to TRBD2 covers 9 bases. The CDR3 length is 14 residues. Germline V gives CDR1 MNHEY, CDR2 SVGAGI. J was trimmed by 6 bases and V by 6 bases; bases with no gene match: 8. The CDR3: CASRNSGGGQTQYF. The CDR3 DNA sequence: TGTGCCAGCAGGAATAGCGGGGGCGGGCAGACCCAGTACTTC.

The chain carries TRBV29-1 and TRBJ2-1; D is perhaps TRBD2 (7 bases). Germline V gives CDR1 SQVTM, CDR2 ANQGSEA. The CDR3 runs to 15 residues. Deletions cut 5 bases from V and 7 bases from J, with 21 bases between. CDR3 nucleotide sequence: TGCAGCGTTAGCGGGGTGGGGGCTGGCCTAAATGAGCAGTTCTTC. Its protein product is CSVSGVGAGLNEQFF.

This clone was seen more than once but under ten times. This chain links TRBV6-6 with TRBJ2-5, with D perhaps TRBD2 (6 bases). The V gene lost 0 bases and the J gene lost 2 bases, with 13 bases spanning the gap. CDR3 length: 16 residues. Germline V gene lookup returns CDR1 MNHNY and CDR2 SVGAGI (reference sequence). In nucleotides, the CDR3 is TGTGCCAGCAGTTACTCGAATCCGGGACTTCAAGAGACCCAGTACTTC. Translated: CASSYSNPGLQETQYF.